This T cell receptor (beta chain) is drawn from a study of CD8+ T cells in alopecia areata. Findings of the study overall: Normal skin contains resident alphabeta T cells, and these are also sequenced in scalp samples.

Between the trimmed V and J ends, which lost 5 bases and 2 bases, there was a span of 3 bases. CDR1 is SNHLY and CDR2 is FYNNEI in the germline V gene. The CDR3 sequence is 11 residues long. About this clone itself: Its specificity is not known. The sample holds other DNA sequences that translate to the same CDR3.

Researchers gathered lesional scalp punch biopsies and peripheral blood from patients with alopecia areata. Following RNA extraction, reverse transcription yielded cDNA that acted as the sequencing template. Here immunoSEQ multiplex PCR was the method, and the copy in TCRdb shows in-frame clones only, minus some. Among 100,000 to 150,000 clones listed, about 50% were seen once. The chain combines TRBV2 with TRBJ1-1; D uncertain. The sequenced sample was NKG2D-low CD8+ T cells sorted from blood. The origin of this receptor is a human donor with alopecia areata. CDR3 loop: CASSTNTEAFF. Written as DNA, the CDR3 is TGTGCCAGCAGTACCAACACTGAAGCTTTCTTT.